One and the same sample provided the 20 T cell receptor beta chains below, sequenced in a study of T cell responses to AZD1222 COVID-19 vaccine. Assay: immunoSEQ multiplex PCR; the TCRdb copy retains only in-frame clones and omits some. The sample yields about 150,000 clones, about 92% seen once. The material sequenced was peripheral blood, taken 28 days after the second AZD1222 dose. These receptors all stem from an adult who received the AZD1222 COVID-19 vaccine.

The chain is built from TRBV29-1 and TRBJ1-2; no reliable D call. Per the germline V gene, CDR1 is SQVTM and CDR2 is ANQGSEA. The CDR3 totals 12 residues. V was pared by 6 bases and J by 7 bases, with 15 bases between. The CDR3 loop reads CSVQSSTPGYTF. The CDR3 DNA is TGCAGCGTGCAAAGCTCTACGCCTGGCTACACCTTC.

V gene TRBV28 combines with J gene TRBJ1-4; D is perhaps TRBD1 (5 bases). Germline V gene lookup returns CDR1 MDHEN and CDR2 SYDVKM. The CDR3 runs to 14 residues. V gave up 6 bases and J gave up 5 bases, with 13 bases separating them. This chain's CDR3 is CASSSPTGNEKLFF. The CDR3 DNA is TGTGCCAGCAGCTCACCCACAGGAAATGAAAAACTGTTTTTT.

In nucleotides, the CDR3 is TGTGCCAGTAGCCCGACAGTGGGGGATGGCTACACCTTC. Its translation: CASSPTVGDGYTF. The J gene is TRBJ1-2, the V gene TRBV19; TRBD1 is a possible D gene (5 bases). V was shortened by 6 bases and J by 6 bases, with 14 bases between the two germline ends. Germline V gene sequence: CDR1 LNHDA, CDR2 SQIVND (reference sequence). CDR3 length: 13 residues.

V usage is TRBV5-6 and J usage is TRBJ2-3, with D perhaps given as TRBD1 or TRBD2 (5 bases each). This CDR3 region has 13 residues. Germline assignment: CDR1 SGHDT and CDR2 YYEEEE. V shed 5 bases and J shed 4 bases, with 11 bases lying between them. CDR3 bases: TGTGCCAGCAGTCCAGGGAGCGCAGATACGCAGTATTTT. Its protein is CASSPGSADTQYF.

The chain employs TRBV4-3 and TRBJ1-1, with TRBD1 as a possible D gene (6 bases). The germline V gene has CDR1 LGHNA and CDR2 YSLEER. The V end lost 1 base, the J end lost 0 bases, and 12 bases lay between the germline ends. The CDR3 loop spans 16 amino acids. The CDR3 is CASSQGRQALNTEAFF. CDR3 coding DNA: TGCGCCAGCAGCCAAGGCCGACAGGCGCTGAACACTGAAGCTTTCTTT.

This chain joins TRBV24-1 and TRBJ1-6, with D possibly being TRBD1 (5 bases). Germline-derived CDR1 and CDR2 are KGHDR and SFDVKD. Trimming shortened V by 9 bases and J by 4 bases, and 9 bases separated the two germline ends. This CDR3 contains 13 residues. CDR3 residues: CATAQGYNSPLHF. DNA for the CDR3: TGTGCCACCGCGCAGGGTTATAATTCACCCCTCCACTTT.

This clone was detected only once. CDR3 loop: CASSYSGARTEAFF. Here the CDR3 DNA reads TGTGCCAGCAGTTACTCGGGGGCGCGGACTGAAGCTTTCTTT. The V gene is TRBV6-5, the J gene TRBJ1-1; maybe TRBD1 (6 bases). There are 14 residues in the CDR3. The ends were cut back, 0 bases at V and 5 bases at J, with 10 bases in the middle. Looked up from germline, CDR1 is MNHEY and CDR2 is SVGAGI.

This chain connects TRBV9 to TRBJ2-2; TRBD1 matches 9 bases. This CDR3 region has 16 residues. The V gene end was trimmed by 4 bases and the J gene end by 0 bases; junction bases not matched to a gene: 4. Per the germline V gene, CDR1 is SGDLS and CDR2 is YYNGEE. This chain's CDR3 is CASSHTGGPNTGELFF. CDR3 in DNA: TGTGCCAGCAGCCACACAGGGGGCCCGAACACCGGGGAGCTGTTTTTT.

The V gene is TRBV6-6, the J gene TRBJ1-2; 10 nucleotides match TRBD1. This CDR3 contains 14 residues. The germline CDR1 and CDR2 sequences are MNHNY and SVGAGI (reference sequence). V shed 6 bases and J 3 bases; nucleotides not matched to a gene: 4. CDR3 sequence reads: CASSRTGGDYGYTF. CDR3 sequence (DNA): TGTGCCAGCAGCCGGACAGGGGGTGACTATGGCTACACCTTC.

This clone was seen just once. The rearrangement uses TRBV5-4 and TRBJ2-7; D call uncertain. The length of the CDR3 is 16 residues. CDR1 is SGHNT, CDR2 YYREEE, per germline (reference sequence). Trimming left V 3 bases short and J 0 bases short, with 16 bases between. The chain's CDR3 is CASSSYPPATSYEQYF. DNA for the CDR3: TGTGCCAGCAGCTCCTACCCCCCGGCAACCTCCTACGAGCAGTACTTC.

This chain uses TRBV9 with TRBJ2-1; 9 bases align to TRBD2. Per the germline V gene, CDR1 is SGDLS and CDR2 is YYNGEE. This CDR3 has 16 residues. Losses at the gene ends were 4 bases for V and 7 bases for J; bases not matched to a gene: 12. In DNA, the CDR3 is TGTGCCAGCAGCCCCCTAGCGGGAATTGCCACAAATGAGCAGTTCTTC. Its translation: CASSPLAGIATNEQFF.

The chain joins TRBV28 to TRBJ2-7; TRBD2 matches at 7 bases. J lost 8 bases, V lost 5 bases, and 18 bases had no gene match. The germline V gene has CDR1 MDHEN and CDR2 SYDVKM. The length of the CDR3 is 16 residues. CDR3 DNA: TGTGCCAGCAGTGGCCCCAATCGCGGCGGGAGTAGTAAGCAGTACTTC. Translation gives CASSGPNRGGSSKQYF. Full variable domain (missing parts from reference TRBV28 and TRBJ2-7): DVKVTQSSRYLVKRTGEKVFLECVQDMDHENMFWYRQDPGLGLRLIYFSYDVKMKEKGDIPEGYSVSREKKERFSLILESASTNQTSMYLCASSGPNRGGSSKQYFGPGTRLTVT.

The rearrangement links TRBV19 to TRBJ2-7; unclear D gene. Germline CDR1 and CDR2: LNHDA and SQIVND (reference sequence). The CDR3 sequence is 15 residues long. V lost 1 base and J lost 2, with 12 bases in between. The DNA for the CDR3 is TGTGCCAGTAGTATAGGGGTGGAGAGTCCCTACGAGCAGTACTTC. It yields the protein CASSIGVESPYEQYF.

J is TRBJ2-5 and V is TRBV3-1 (or the pseudogene TRBV3-2), with D perhaps TRBD2 (5 bases). CDR1 is LGHDT and CDR2 is YNNKEL in the germline V gene (reference sequence). The V and J ends lost 2 bases and 0 bases respectively, with 7 bases between them. The CDR3 runs to 14 residues. The CDR3 bases are TGTGCCAGCAGCCAAAGAGCGGACCAAGAGACCCAGTACTTC. As protein: CASSQRADQETQYF.

This clone was observed once. The chain links TRBV23-1 to TRBJ2-1; D ambiguous. TRBV23-1 is classed as an ORF, of uncertain function. CDR3 length: 17 residues. V gave up 3 bases and J gave up 3 bases, with 18 bases separating them. Written as DNA, the CDR3 is TGCGCCAGCAGTCATCCCCCATTCTGGGCTCACTACAATGAGCAGTTCTTC. Translated, it gives CASSHPPFWAHYNEQFF.

The gene calls are TRBV4-3 and TRBJ2-1; D is perhaps TRBD1 or TRBD2 (5 bases each). V dropped 1 base and J dropped 3 bases, with 13 bases sitting between them. CDR3 length: 16 residues. Per germline, CDR1 LGHNA and CDR2 YSLEER. The DNA for the CDR3 is TGCGCCAGCAGCCAAGGGCCGGGACCGGTCTACAATGAGCAGTTCTTC. It specifies CASSQGPGPVYNEQFF.

V usage is TRBV12-5 and J usage is TRBJ1-5; TRBD1 matches at 7 bases. The CDR3 covers 17 residues. J gave up 0 bases and V 5 bases, and 10 bases lay outside the gene matches. Germline V CDR1 and CDR2: LGHNT, FRNRAP. The CDR3: CASGTGAGIYSNQPQHF. Written as DNA, the CDR3 is TGTGCTAGTGGTACAGGGGCGGGCATTTATAGCAATCAGCCCCAGCATTTT. Full variable domain (rest looked up from reference TRBV12-5 and TRBJ1-5): DARVTQTPRHKVTEMGQEVTMRCQPILGHNTVFWYRQTMMQGLELLAYFRNRAPLDDSGMPKDRFSAEMPDATLATLKIQPSEPRDSAVYFCASGTGAGIYSNQPQHFGDGTRLSIL.

For the CDR3, the DNA is TGTGCCAGCAGTTTAGGAGGGGGGTCACCCCTCCACTTT. This translates into CASSLGGGSPLHF. The chain employs TRBV27 and TRBJ1-6; tentatively, D is TRBD1 (6 bases). The ends were cut back, 2 bases at V and 10 bases at J, with 9 bases in the middle. Germline CDR1 MNHEY, CDR2 SMNVEV (reference sequence). The CDR3 has 13 amino acids.

The table lists this clone with a few counts. V gene TRBV27 combines with J gene TRBJ2-1, with D tentatively TRBD1 or TRBD2 (5 bases each). CDR1 is MNHEY and CDR2 is SMNVEV in the germline V gene (reference sequence). The CDR3 extends over 15 amino acids. Trimming cost V 5 bases and J 1 base, with 12 bases left between them. The CDR3 here is CASSRGRNSYNEQFF. The CDR3 nucleotides are TGTGCCAGCAGTCGGGGCCGCAATTCCTACAATGAGCAGTTCTTC.

V and J are TRBV5-1 and TRBJ2-7, with TRBD1 matching over 8 bases. In germline, CDR1 is SGHRS, CDR2 YFSETQ. There are 14 residues in the CDR3. Losses at the gene ends were 5 bases for V and 0 bases for J; bases not matched to a gene: 4. CDR3: CASRDRASSYEQYF. CDR3 nucleotide sequence: TGCGCCAGCAGGGACAGGGCGAGCTCCTACGAGCAGTACTTC.